The entry below describes one T cell receptor (beta chain). Its antigen remains unidentified. These data are taken from a study of cytomegalovirus exposure and HLA in healthy donors. The CDR3 contains 17 residues. The V and J ends lost 0 bases and 4 bases, in that order; junction bases with no gene match: 6. Germline V gene data show CDR1 as MGHRA and CDR2 as YSYEKL. Study-wide results and limits: According to the study, roughly 180 TCR beta chains were cytomegalovirus-associated. Later work found that TCR association rates differed between HLA loci; DRB1 had the most and HLA-C the fewest.

Primers: 60 Vbeta forward and 13 Jbeta reverse. This table comes from immunoSEQ multiplex PCR, and its TCRdb copy is limited to in-frame clones, with some not included. The data hold 100,000 to 150,000 clones, with roughly four fifths observed a single time. Sequencing was performed on PBMCs. The J gene is TRBJ2-1, the V gene TRBV4-1; TRBD2 agrees at 10 bases. The sequence was collected from a woman aged 40 to 50 in good health and CMV-seronegative. CDR3 region: CASSQDPPSGSYNEQFF. As DNA, the CDR3 is TGCGCCAGCAGCCAAGACCCCCCTAGCGGGAGTTACAATGAGCAGTTCTTC.